This TCR beta chain was captured by sequencing in a study of blood T cell repertoires in COVID-19. Unmatched junction bases numbered 14, after V lost 4 bases and J lost 6 bases. This CDR3 spans 16 amino acids. Germline values: CDR1 SGHRS, CDR2 YFSETQ. In the source study's methods: Reference gene primer amplification in the assay estimated nucleated cell counts. Clones were read by immunoSEQ multiplex PCR, and TCRdb kept only the in-frame ones, dropping some. V, J and clone size were drawn from that table, and D and trimming were deduced from the DNA. The sample holds roughly 200,000 clones, roughly 80% seen once.

The V gene is TRBV5-1, the J gene TRBJ2-3; 7 bases map to TRBD2. Sequenced sample: peripheral blood. The clonotype originates from a woman in her 70s with acute or convalescent COVID-19. Here the CDR3 reads CASSTGLRLAGDTQYF. CDR3 in DNA: TGCGCCAGCAGCACCGGACTAAGACTAGCCGGGGATACGCAGTATTTT.